This T cell receptor (beta chain) emerged from a study of blood T cells in healthy people across ages. Study outcomes and limitations: What prevented conclusive comparison of naive and antigen-experienced cells was that PBMCs were unsorted. Long-lived donors had more naive CD4+ cells and higher diversity than aged donors.

A second PCR, run for about 7 to 11 cycles, used a sample-barcoded 5' primer plus a J-beta primer mix. The template-switch adaptor, which had 12 random nucleotides, put a tag on each cDNA molecule. TCRdb fed the 5' RACE reads into MiXCR, producing one record per CDR3 protein. The repertoire holds 1.6 million or so distinct CDR3 sequences, approximately 32% seen once, with around 11% in the top ten. A few counts support this clonotype. Its cognate antigen is unknown. The sequenced sample consisted of blood. The clonotype originates from a woman under 40 in good health.

This CDR3 reads CASSVGVSPYEQYF. The CDR3 nucleotides read TGTGCCAGCAGCGTAGGCGTCAGCCCCTACGAGCAGTACTTC. The genes are TRBV9 and TRBJ2-7, with unresolved D. CDR3 length equals 14 residues. Germline-derived CDR1 and CDR2 are SGDLS and YYNGEE. V lost 0 bases and J 2 bases, leaving 9 bases between the germline ends.